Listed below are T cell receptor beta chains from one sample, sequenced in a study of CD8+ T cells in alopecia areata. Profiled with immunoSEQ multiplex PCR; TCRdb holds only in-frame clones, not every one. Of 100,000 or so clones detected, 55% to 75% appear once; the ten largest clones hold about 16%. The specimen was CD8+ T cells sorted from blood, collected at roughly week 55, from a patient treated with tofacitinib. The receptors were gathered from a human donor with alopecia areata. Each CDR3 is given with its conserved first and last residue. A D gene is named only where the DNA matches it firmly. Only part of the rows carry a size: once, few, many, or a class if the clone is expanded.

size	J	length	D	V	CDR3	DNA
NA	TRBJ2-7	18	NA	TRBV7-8	CASSLAYSALGSSYEQYF	TGTGCCAGCAGCTTAGCGTATTCAGCATTGGGGAGCTCCTACGAGCAGTACTTC
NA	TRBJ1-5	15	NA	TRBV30	CAWSIGTRGKAPQHF	TGTGCCTGGAGTATTGGGACGCGGGGCAAGGCGCCCCAGCATTTT
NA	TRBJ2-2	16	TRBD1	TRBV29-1	CSVGPDRGANTGELFF	TGCAGCGTTGGGCCCGACAGGGGCGCGAACACCGGGGAGCTGTTTTTT
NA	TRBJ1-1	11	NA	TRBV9	CASGLGTEAFF	TGTGCCAGCGGGCTAGGCACTGAAGCTTTCTTT
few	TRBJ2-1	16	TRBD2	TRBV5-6	CASSWITSGAHNEQFF	TGTGCCAGCAGCTGGATAACTAGCGGGGCCCACAATGAGCAGTTCTTC
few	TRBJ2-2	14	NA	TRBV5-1	CASSFGTATGELFF	TGCGCCAGCAGCTTTGGTACAGCTACCGGGGAGCTGTTTTTT
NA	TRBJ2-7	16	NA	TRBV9	CASSVGGRGPYDEQYF	TGTGCCAGCAGCGTAGGAGGGCGGGGCCCTTACGACGAGCAGTACTTC
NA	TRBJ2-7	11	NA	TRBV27	CASTHGSEQYF	TGTGCCAGCACCCACGGTAGCGAGCAGTACTTC
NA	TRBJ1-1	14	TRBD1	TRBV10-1	CASGPGTGGTEAFF	TGCGCCAGCGGCCCCGGGACAGGTGGCACTGAAGCTTTCTTT
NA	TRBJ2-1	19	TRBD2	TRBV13	CASSFTHTTLSGGINEQFF	TGTGCCAGCAGCTTCACCCACACCACCCTCAGCGGGGGTATAAATGAGCAGTTCTTC
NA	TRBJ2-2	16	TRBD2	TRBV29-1	CSAETSGGAYTGELFF	TGCAGCGCCGAGACTAGCGGGGGGGCCTACACCGGGGAGCTGTTTTTT
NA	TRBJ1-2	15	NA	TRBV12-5	CASGPGGSSSYGYTF	TGTGCTAGTGGCCCGGGAGGGTCCTCCAGCTATGGCTACACCTTC
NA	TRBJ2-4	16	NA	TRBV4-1	CASSRTDSGVKNIQYF	TGCGCCAGCAGCCGGACTGATAGCGGTGTCAAAAACATTCAGTACTTC
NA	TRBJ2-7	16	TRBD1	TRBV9	CASSPRSRDSSYEQYF	TGTGCCAGCAGCCCGAGATCAAGGGACAGCTCTTACGAGCAGTACTTC
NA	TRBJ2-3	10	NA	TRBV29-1	CSGLRDTQYF	TGCAGCGGACTTCGGGATACGCAGTATTTT
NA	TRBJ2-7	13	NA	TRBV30	CAWSARVRYEQYF	TGTGCCTGGAGTGCCAGGGTCCGCTACGAGCAGTACTTC
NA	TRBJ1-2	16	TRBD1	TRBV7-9	CASSPSPGTANYGYTF	TGTGCCAGCAGCCCATCCCCCGGGACAGCTAACTATGGCTACACCTTC
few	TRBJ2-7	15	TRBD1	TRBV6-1	CASSGDRVFPYEQYF	TGTGCCAGCAGTGGGGACAGGGTATTTCCCTACGAGCAGTACTTC
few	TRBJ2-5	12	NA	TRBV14	CASSQSFETQYF	TGTGCCAGCAGCCAAAGTTTCGAGACCCAGTACTTC
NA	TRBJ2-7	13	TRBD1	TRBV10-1	CAIPTGAAYEQYF	TGCGCCATCCCTACAGGGGCTGCATACGAGCAGTACTTC
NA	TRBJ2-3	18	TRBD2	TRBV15	CATSSTSGGAPATDTQYF	TGTGCCACCAGCAGTACTAGCGGGGGGGCCCCGGCCACAGATACGCAGTATTTT
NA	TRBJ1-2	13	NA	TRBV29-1	CSAAVTDVYGYTF	TGCAGCGCAGCAGTTACGGATGTCTATGGCTACACCTTC
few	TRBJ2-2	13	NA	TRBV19	CASMAHDTGELFF	TGTGCCAGTATGGCGCACGACACCGGGGAGCTGTTTTTT
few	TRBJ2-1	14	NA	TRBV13	CASTPLRRYNEQFF	TGTGCCAGCACCCCATTGCGGCGGTACAATGAGCAGTTCTTC
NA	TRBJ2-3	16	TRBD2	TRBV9	CASSGLAGGRTDTQYF	TGTGCCAGCAGCGGACTAGCGGGGGGGCGCACAGATACGCAGTATTTT
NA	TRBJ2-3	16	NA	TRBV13	CASSLVTGGLTDTQYF	TGTGCCAGCAGCTTAGTGACCGGCGGTTTGACAGATACGCAGTATTTT
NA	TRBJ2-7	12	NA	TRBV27	CASRWGAGEQYF	TGTGCCAGCAGATGGGGGGCGGGCGAGCAGTACTTC
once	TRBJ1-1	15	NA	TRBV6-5	CASSYSGGADTEAFF	TGTGCCAGCAGTTACTCAGGTGGGGCGGACACTGAAGCTTTCTTT
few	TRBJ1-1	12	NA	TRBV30	CAWSLGNTEAFF	TGTGCCTGGAGTCTTGGGAACACTGAAGCTTTCTTT
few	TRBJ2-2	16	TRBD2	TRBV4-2	CASSQVGLATTGELFF	TGTGCCAGCAGCCAAGTTGGACTAGCGACTACCGGGGAGCTGTTTTTT
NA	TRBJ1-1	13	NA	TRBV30	CAWNEGGWTEAFF	TGTGCCTGGAATGAGGGAGGGTGGACTGAAGCTTTCTTT
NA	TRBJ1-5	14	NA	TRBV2	CASGLGQTNQPQHF	TGTGCCAGCGGGTTGGGACAAACCAATCAGCCCCAGCATTTT
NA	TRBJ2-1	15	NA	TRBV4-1	CASSQVNEARVEQFF	TGCGCCAGCAGCCAAGTTAACGAGGCTAGGGTTGAGCAGTTCTTC
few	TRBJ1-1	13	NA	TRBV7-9	CASSLSGGAEAFF	TGTGCCAGCAGCTTGAGTGGGGGGGCTGAAGCTTTCTTT
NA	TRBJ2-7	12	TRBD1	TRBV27	CARRQGAYEQYF	TGTGCCAGAAGACAGGGGGCCTACGAGCAGTACTTC
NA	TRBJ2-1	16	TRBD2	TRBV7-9	CASSLDERGGPIEQFF	TGTGCCAGCAGCTTAGACGAGCGGGGGGGCCCCATTGAGCAGTTCTTC
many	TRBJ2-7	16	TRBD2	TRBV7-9	CASSLNSGGYSYEQYF	TGTGCCAGCAGCTTGAATAGCGGGGGGTACTCCTACGAGCAGTACTTC
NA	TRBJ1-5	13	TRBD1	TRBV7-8	CASRNRGDQPQHF	TGTGCCAGCAGGAACAGGGGAGATCAGCCCCAGCATTTT
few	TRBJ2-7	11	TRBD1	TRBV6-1	CASRTGGEQYF	TGTGCCAGTCGGACAGGGGGCGAGCAGTACTTC
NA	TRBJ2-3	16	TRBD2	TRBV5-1	CASSTRTSGVSDTQYF	TGCGCCAGCAGCACTCGGACTAGCGGAGTGTCAGATACGCAGTATTTT